The rows below give T cell receptor beta chains drawn from one sample of a study of brain T cells in children with intractable seizures. Assay used: immunoSEQ multiplex PCR; TCRdb lists only in-frame clones, some missing. Here the sample spans about 340,000 clones, 93% being singletons. Material: peripheral blood, obtained approximately 5 months after surgery. The receptors derive from a boy under two years old with tuberous sclerosis and intractable seizures. Each CDR3 is given with its conserved first and last residue. Each record gives: J gene, V gene, CDR3 protein.

TRBJ2-3 TRBV6-5 CASTTGSSTDTQYF
TRBJ2-1 TRBV27 CASSPLAGDNSYNEQFF
TRBJ1-5 TRBV7-9 CASSSSAEAQHF
TRBJ2-7 TRBV23-1 CASSRIQGNPYEQYF
TRBJ2-1 TRBV19 CASSTSSGTSYNEQFF
TRBJ2-4 TRBV6-1 CASSESPWGSGTGLSLAKNIQYF
TRBJ2-7 TRBV5-4 CASSPRFGSYEQYF
TRBJ1-2 TRBV2 CASSELGDYGYTF
TRBJ2-1 TRBV12-5 CASGTNSGRALFSYNEQFF
TRBJ2-3 TRBV11-2 CASSLDLTDTSTDTQYF
TRBJ2-5 TRBV3-1/TRBV3-2 CASSQVTGLGEETQYF
TRBJ1-5 TRBV4-2 CASSQVASGNQPQHF
TRBJ1-1 TRBV7-2 CASSDQVGWGTEAFF
TRBJ2-7 TRBV18 CASSPSKGPYEQYF
TRBJ2-1 TRBV9 CASSVDRSPTSYNEQFF
TRBJ2-1 TRBV7-7 CASSPWTGMSNEQFF
TRBJ2-7 TRBV6-1 CASSERGDRAPYEQYF
TRBJ2-7 TRBV5-1 CASSPRGGRKVYEQYF
TRBJ2-7 TRBV3-1/TRBV3-2 CASSQDLFYEQYF
TRBJ2-7 TRBV13 CASSLGQGDYEQYF
TRBJ2-1 TRBV10-2 CASQETSYNEQFF
TRBJ2-3 TRBV7-3 CASSSRTGGTDTQYF
TRBJ2-1 TRBV6-4 CASSDLAGGSYNEQFF
TRBJ2-7 TRBV12-3/TRBV12-4 CATRLAGDYEQYF
TRBJ2-7 TRBV5-1 CASSFEGVKDYLGYEQYF
TRBJ2-3 TRBV7-9 CASSLTESTDTQYF
TRBJ2-7 TRBV5-8 CASRVGWGYEQYF
TRBJ1-5 TRBV4-1 CASSQVWQGDQPQHF
TRBJ1-3 TRBV5-1 CASSLDDRDGGNTIYF
TRBJ2-7 TRBV9 CASSVGLAGEQYF
TRBJ1-6 TRBV6-5 CASSLVTGGFSPLHF
TRBJ1-2 TRBV7-9 CASSSYRTNYGYTF
TRBJ2-1 TRBV10-1 CASSDGLATLPYNEQFF
TRBJ2-5 TRBV7-2 CASSLVRLAGHETQYF
TRBJ1-2 TRBV11-3 CASSADRGGNYGYTF
TRBJ1-1 TRBV11-2 CASSLLDRVNTEAFF
TRBJ2-3 TRBV10-3 CAISESAGGTDTQYF
TRBJ1-1 TRBV7-9 CASSYRQGMNTEAFF
TRBJ2-1 TRBV6-5 CASIRSGGAMNEQFF
TRBJ2-3 TRBV5-4 CASSPLRVVSGTDTQYF
TRBJ2-3 TRBV5-1 CASSPGLAGGTSTDTQYF
TRBJ2-1 TRBV5-4 CASSSPTSRTYNEQFF
TRBJ2-1 TRBV19 CASNLAGVWNEQFF
TRBJ2-7 TRBV5-1 CASSFGGYEQYF
TRBJ2-1 TRBV4-1 CASSQEGGRAPEQFF
TRBJ1-1 TRBV4-2 CASSPIPGNGAEAFF
TRBJ2-2 TRBV24-1 CASSGPANTGELFF
TRBJ2-1 TRBV10-2 CASRDDRDIYNEQFF
TRBJ1-5 TRBV12-3/TRBV12-4 CASRRDLRQPQHF
TRBJ2-2 TRBV18 CASSPPSRGRGAGELFF
TRBJ2-7 TRBV4-2 CASSAPASYEQYF
TRBJ1-2 TRBV7-6 CASSQGTGKNYGYTF
TRBJ2-3 TRBV5-1 CASSLYQGLSGRTDTQYF
TRBJ1-2 TRBV6-5 CASSLTGNYGYTF